Reported below is one TCR beta chain. Some clones are missing from TCRdb's copy, which holds only in-frame ones; the method was immunoSEQ multiplex PCR. The table has 75,000 to 95,000 clones, around 94% seen once; the top ten hold roughly 0.25%. The V gene's germline CDR1 is MNHNS and CDR2 SASEGT. V was pared by 0 bases and J by 7 bases, with 4 bases of the junction left unmatched. CDR3 size: 15 residues. This entry belongs to a study of technical replicates of blood from a handful of donors. The source material was T cells isolated from PBMCs. V is TRBV6-1 and J is TRBJ2-5, with TRBD1 identical over 11 bases. This TCR was sampled from a human donor in good health. The CDR3 DNA is TGTGCCAGCAGTGAAGCTGGGACAGGGGGAATGACCCAGTACTTC. Its protein product is CASSEAGTGGMTQYF.